This entry is about one TCR beta chain. The antigen is not known. Germline and junction disagree at one end, which may indicate a read error. This sample was taken from a study of T cell responses to AZD1222 COVID-19 vaccine. Study-wide results and limits: Donors skewed white British and female; clonal diversity was possibly underestimated.

The CDR3 length is 13 residues. Germline values: CDR1 MNHNS, CDR2 SASEGT. Profiled with immunoSEQ multiplex PCR; TCRdb holds only in-frame clones, not every one. Here the sample spans approximately 110,000 clones, roughly 87% being singletons. The sequenced sample was peripheral blood, obtained on day 0 of MenACWY control vaccination. This TCR came from an adult in good health. This chain uses TRBV6-1 with TRBJ1-5, with D possibly being TRBD1 (6 bases). The CDR3 spells CASTEQGAQPQHF. The CDR3 nucleotides are TGTGCCAGCACTGAACAGGGTGCTCAGCCCCAGCATTTT.